This passage covers 27 T cell receptor beta chains from one sample sequenced in a study of identical twins. TCRdb processed the 5' RACE reads anew with MiXCR; each CDR3 protein has one entry. Of 1.5 million to 2 million distinct CDR3 sequences listed, under 35% are singletons. Sequenced: cord blood. All receptors come from a newborn girl in good health.

This clonotype was observed a few times. The J gene is TRBJ2-3, the V gene TRBV5-1, with TRBD2 matching 9 bases. CDR3 length: 16 residues. The junction had 8 bases not matched to a gene; V was cut back by 2 bases and J by 4 bases. Looked up from germline, CDR1 is SGHRS and CDR2 is YFSETQ. In nucleotides, the CDR3 is TGCGCCAGCAGCTTTAGGCGGGGGGGCCCATCAGATACGCAGTATTTT. Its protein product is CASSFRRGGPSDTQYF. Looking up the rest from reference TRBV5-1 and TRBJ2-3 gives the full variable domain: KAGVTQTPRYLIKTRGQQVTLSCSPISGHRSVSWYQQTPGQGLQFLFEYFSETQRNKGNFPGRFSGRQFSNSRSEMNVSTLELGDSALYLCASSFRRGGPSDTQYFGPGTRLTVL.

Points on this clonotype: Sequence at one end of the junction differs from germline and may be a read error. The rearrangement uses TRBV7-7 and TRBJ2-7; D gene ambiguous. The CDR3 loop spans 13 amino acids. Germline V gives CDR1 SSHAT, CDR2 FNYEAQ (reference sequence). The CDR3 protein is CASSFLGNNEQYF. CDR3 DNA sequence: TGTGCTAGCAGCTTTCTGGGTAACAATGAGCAGTACTTC.

This rearrangement joins TRBV6-6 to TRBJ1-1; maybe TRBD1 (5 bases). The CDR3 consists of 12 residues. V was pared by 3 bases and J by 7 bases, with 9 bases between. The germline V gene has CDR1 MNHNY and CDR2 SVGAGI (reference sequence). The CDR3 sequence: CASSYPTVEAFF. The CDR3 DNA follows: TGTGCCAGCAGTTATCCGACAGTTGAAGCTTTCTTT.

The chain uses TRBV14 and TRBJ2-7; 9 positions agree with TRBD2. The CDR3 is 14 residues long. Germline V CDR1 and CDR2: SGHDN, FVKESK. V dropped 5 bases and J dropped 6; count of bases not matched to a gene: 8. The DNA for the CDR3 is TGTGCCAGCAGCAGGGTAGCGGGAGCTAGCGAGCAGTACTTC. It translates to CASSRVAGASEQYF.

DNA for the CDR3: TGCGCCAGCAGCCAAGATAACAGCGGGAGGGTCCTTAGCACAGATACGCAGTATTTT. Translating gives CASSQDNSGRVLSTDTQYF. The chain employs TRBV4-1 and TRBJ2-3; TRBD2 agrees at 10 bases. The V and J ends lost 0 bases and 0 bases, in that order; junction bases with no gene match: 9. The CDR3 runs to 19 residues. Per the germline V gene, CDR1 is MGHRA and CDR2 is YSYEKL.

V gene TRBV7-8 combines with J gene TRBJ2-1, with 13 bases lining up with TRBD2. Trimming at V came to 5 bases and at J to 2 bases, leaving 12 bases not matched to a gene. Germline V gives CDR1 SGHVS, CDR2 FQNEAQ. There are 19 residues in the CDR3. The CDR3 here is CASSLLGLAGPHAYNEQFF. The CDR3 DNA reads TGTGCCAGCAGCCTTTTGGGACTAGCGGGGCCACACGCCTACAATGAGCAGTTCTTC.

The chain recombines TRBV21-1 with TRBJ2-7; TRBD1, the D gene given by the table, was not confirmed from the DNA. TRBV21-1 is a recognized pseudogene. There are 15 residues in the CDR3. CDR3 amino acids: CASSNLWGSPYEQYF. The CDR3 DNA sequence: TGTGCCAGCAGCAATCTTTGGGGGTCCCCCTACGAGCAGTACTTC.

The chain couples TRBV7-9 to TRBJ2-7; TRBD2 agrees at 9 bases. This CDR3 region has 16 residues. Germline V gene data show CDR1 as SEHNR and CDR2 as FQNEAQ (reference sequence). V was clipped by 2 bases and J by 1 base; unmatched bases: 6. The CDR3 loop is CASSLSAGGPSYEQYF. The CDR3 region has the DNA TGTGCCAGCAGCTTATCGGCGGGAGGGCCTTCCTACGAGCAGTACTTC.

The rearrangement joins TRBV7-2 to TRBJ1-5; weak D call: TRBD1 (6 bases). V lost 4 bases to trimming and J lost 0 bases, with 10 bases between them. Germline values: CDR1 SGHTA, CDR2 FQGNSA. CDR3 length: 15 amino acids. CDR3 DNA: TGTGCCAGCAGCTCTCAAGGGGGTAGCAATCAGCCCCAGCATTTT. This encodes CASSSQGGSNQPQHF.

This clonotype was detected only once. The gene calls are TRBV10-3 and TRBJ2-7; D is perhaps TRBD2 (5 bases). Germline-derived CDR1 and CDR2 are ENHRY and SYGVKD. V shed 4 bases and J shed 7 bases, with 14 bases lying between them. This CDR3 is 13 amino acids long. CDR3 loop: CAISVGSRNEQYF. In DNA, the CDR3 is TGTGCCATCAGTGTGGGGAGCCGCAATGAGCAGTACTTC.

The chain has TRBV28 and TRBJ2-1, with 8 nucleotides matching TRBD1. This CDR3 contains 14 residues. In germline, CDR1 is MDHEN, CDR2 SYDVKM. With 8 bases clipped from V and 3 bases from J, the junction kept 6 bases outside the gene matches. The CDR3 protein is CASWAGGDYNEQFF. The DNA of the CDR3 is TGTGCCAGCTGGGCAGGGGGCGACTACAATGAGCAGTTCTTC.

This chain links TRBV7-9 with TRBJ1-2; D not certain. This CDR3 has 14 residues. Trimming removed 2 bases from V and 5 bases from J, with 12 bases in between. Germline V gene sequence: CDR1 SEHNR, CDR2 FQNEAQ (reference sequence). CDR3 in DNA: TGTGCCAGCAGCTTATCCCCGAGACTGTATGGCTACACCTTC. Its protein product is CASSLSPRLYGYTF.

The chain links TRBV6-6 to TRBJ1-5, with D maybe TRBD1 (6 bases). The ends were cut back, 7 bases at V and 3 bases at J, with 10 bases in the middle. This CDR3 region has 13 residues. The germline CDR1 and CDR2 sequences are MNHNY and SVGAGI (reference sequence). The DNA for the CDR3 is TGTGCCAGCACGAGGACAGCCAATCAGCCCCAGCATTTT. Amino acids: CASTRTANQPQHF.

This clonotype was observed a handful of times. The chain is built from TRBV18 and TRBJ1-1; D unresolved. Germline values: CDR1 KGHSH, CDR2 LQKENI. This CDR3 is built from 15 residues. V was pared by 3 bases and J by 0 bases, with 11 bases between. The CDR3 region is CASSPTSSLNTEAFF. The CDR3 DNA sequence: TGTGCCAGCTCACCGACCAGCAGCTTGAACACTGAAGCTTTCTTT.

This clonotype was detected only once. One end of the junction does not line up with germline, which may come from a read error. The chain joins TRBV29-1 to TRBJ2-5; D might be TRBD1 (6 bases). The J call may be wrong; the DNA end is better matched by TRBJ2-1. Looked up from germline, CDR1 is SQVTM and CDR2 is ANQGSEA. This CDR3 spans 11 amino acids. The CDR3 DNA reads as TGCAGCGGTGAACAGGGAGAGACCCAGTTCTTC. Translation gives CSGEQGETQFF.

The chain joins TRBV5-1 to TRBJ2-1, with TRBD2 matching over 7 bases. CDR3 length equals 15 residues. Looked up from germline, CDR1 is SGHRS and CDR2 is YFSETQ. V lost 5 bases and J lost 6; bases outside the gene matches: 11. CDR3 amino acids: CASSLREVTFNEQFF. CDR3 bases: TGCGCCAGCAGTTTACGGGAGGTAACCTTCAATGAGCAGTTCTTC.

The V gene is TRBV10-3, the J gene TRBJ1-3, with D possibly matching TRBD1 (6 bases). In germline, CDR1 is ENHRY, CDR2 SYGVKD. This CDR3 comprises 15 residues. Deletions cut 0 bases from V and 0 bases from J, with 6 bases between. The CDR3 loop is CAISESGGSGNTIYF. CDR3 in DNA: TGTGCCATCAGTGAGTCAGGGGGCTCTGGAAACACCATATATTTT.

Remarks on this clonotype: The junction does not match germline at one end; this may be a read error. Written as DNA, the CDR3 is TGTGCCAGCAGTGCCCTCGGCTCCCACGAGCAGTACTTC. Translating gives CASSALGSHEQYF. This chain uses TRBV28 with TRBJ2-5; D is ambiguous. The closer fit of TRBJ2-7 to the DNA end suggests the J call may be wrong. The CDR3 runs to 13 residues. Germline V CDR1 and CDR2: MDHEN, SYDVKM.

This clonotype was recorded many times. V usage is TRBV4-1 and J usage is TRBJ1-2; no clear D gene. This CDR3 is 10 amino acids long. V shed 10 bases and J shed 6 bases, with 9 bases lying between them. Germline V gives CDR1 MGHRA, CDR2 YSYEKL. CDR3 sequence: CATRLNGYTF. CDR3 bases: TGCGCCACTCGTTTAAATGGCTACACCTTC.

V gene TRBV27 combines with J gene TRBJ2-5; a weak D match, TRBD2 (6 bases). The germline V and J ends were trimmed by 4 bases and 1 base, with 16 bases remaining between them. This CDR3 has 16 amino acids. Germline V gene data show CDR1 as MNHEY and CDR2 as SMNVEV (reference sequence). In DNA form, the CDR3 reads TGTGCCAGCAGTTCCTACGTTAGGACTATCCAAGAGACCCAGTACTTC. Its translation: CASSSYVRTIQETQYF.

This clonotype was counted a single time. The chain combines TRBV7-2 with TRBJ2-2; unclear D gene. The CDR3 extends over 11 amino acids. Between the trimmed V and J ends, which lost 3 bases and 9 bases, there was a span of 5 bases. Germline CDR1 and CDR2: SGHTA and FQGNSA. CDR3 nucleotides: TGTGCCAGCAGCTTCGGGTGGGAGCTGTTTTTT. Translating gives CASSFGWELFF.

This clonotype was seen only a few times. The V gene is TRBV29-1, the J gene TRBJ1-2; the D gene is possibly TRBD1 (5 bases). V shed 4 bases and J shed 4 bases, with 13 bases lying between them. This CDR3 is 13 amino acids long. Germline V lookup: CDR1 SQVTM, CDR2 ANQGSEA. CDR3 residues: CSVVETAAYGYTF. For the CDR3, the DNA is TGCAGCGTTGTAGAGACAGCCGCCTATGGCTACACCTTC. Variable domain in full (rest from reference TRBV29-1 and TRBJ1-2): SAVISQKPSRDICQRGTSLTIQCQVDSQVTMMFWYRQQPGQSLTLIATANQGSEATYESGFVIDKFPISRPNLTFSTLTVSNMSPEDSSIYLCSVVETAAYGYTFGSGTRLTVV.

There are many counts of this clonotype. The chain recombines TRBV29-1 with TRBJ2-1, with 10 bases lining up with TRBD2. The junction had 7 bases not matched to a gene; V was cut back by 6 bases and J by 5 bases. Germline CDR1 SQVTM, CDR2 ANQGSEA. The CDR3 extends over 14 amino acids. This CDR3 is CSVSGTSENNEQFF. The CDR3 region has the DNA TGCAGCGTCTCCGGGACTAGCGAAAACAATGAGCAGTTCTTC.

V is TRBV11-3 and J is TRBJ2-7; 12 bases are a match to TRBD2. Trimming at V came to 8 bases and at J to 8 bases, leaving 10 bases not matched to a gene. The CDR3 extends over 14 amino acids. Germline V CDR1 and CDR2: SGHNT, YENEEA. This CDR3 reads CASSRLAGDTKQYF. CDR3 sequence (DNA): TGTGCCAGCTCACGACTAGCGGGAGATACGAAGCAGTACTTC.

This clonotype has more than one count but fewer than ten. J is TRBJ2-7 and V is TRBV28; 8 bases align to TRBD1. With 3 bases clipped from V and 5 bases from J, the junction kept 9 bases outside the gene matches. The CDR3 extends over 15 amino acids. Germline V gene sequence: CDR1 MDHEN, CDR2 SYDVKM. CDR3 region: CASSLFRGRRNEQYF. CDR3 in DNA: TGTGCCAGCAGTTTGTTCAGGGGGCGTCGCAACGAGCAGTACTTC.

This clonotype appeared a few times. The chain combines TRBV4-2 with TRBJ2-1, with TRBD2 identical over 9 bases. The J segment lost 0 bases and the V segment lost 1 base, leaving 7 bases of the junction unmatched. From germline, CDR1 is LGHNA and CDR2 YNFKEQ. The CDR3 totals 18 residues. The CDR3 region has the DNA TGTGCCAGCAGCCAAGTACTCGCGGGAGGGCCCTCCTACAATGAGCAGTTCTTC. Amino acid sequence: CASSQVLAGGPSYNEQFF.

This chain's CDR3 is CASSQSRWGRQYF. The CDR3 nucleotides are TGTGCCAGCAGTCAGAGTCGCTGGGGGAGGCAGTACTTC. The chain recombines TRBV14 with TRBJ2-5; D perhaps matches TRBD2 (6 bases). Trimming stripped 6 bases from V and 11 bases from J, with 19 bases between. The CDR3 has 13 residues. Per germline, CDR1 SGHDN and CDR2 FVKESK.